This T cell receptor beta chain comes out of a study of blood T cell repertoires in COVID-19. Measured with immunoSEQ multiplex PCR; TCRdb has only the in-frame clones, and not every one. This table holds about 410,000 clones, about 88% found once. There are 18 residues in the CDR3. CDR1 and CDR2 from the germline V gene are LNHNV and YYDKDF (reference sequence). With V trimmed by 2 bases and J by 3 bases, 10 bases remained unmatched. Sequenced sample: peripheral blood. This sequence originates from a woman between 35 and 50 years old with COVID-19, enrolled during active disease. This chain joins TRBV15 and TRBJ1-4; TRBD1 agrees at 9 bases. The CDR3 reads CATSRNPGQGFANEKLFF. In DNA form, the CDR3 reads TGTGCCACCAGCAGAAATCCGGGACAGGGATTTGCTAATGAAAAACTGTTTTTT.